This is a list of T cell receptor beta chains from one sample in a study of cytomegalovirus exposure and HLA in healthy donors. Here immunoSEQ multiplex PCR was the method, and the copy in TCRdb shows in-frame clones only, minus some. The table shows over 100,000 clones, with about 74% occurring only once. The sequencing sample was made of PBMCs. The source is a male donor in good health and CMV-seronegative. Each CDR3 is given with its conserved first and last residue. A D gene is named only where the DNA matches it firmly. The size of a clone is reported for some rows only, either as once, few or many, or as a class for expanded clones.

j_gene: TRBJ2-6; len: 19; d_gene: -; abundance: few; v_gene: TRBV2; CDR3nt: TGTGCCAGCAGGGGAGGGACTCGAGGGGGGAGGTCTGGGGCCAACGTCCTGACTTTC; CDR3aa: CASRGGTRGGRSGANVLTF
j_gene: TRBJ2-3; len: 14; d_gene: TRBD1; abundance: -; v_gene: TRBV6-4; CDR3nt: TGTGCCAGCAGCCCGACAGGGGGCGCCGATACGCAGTATTTT; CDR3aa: CASSPTGGADTQYF
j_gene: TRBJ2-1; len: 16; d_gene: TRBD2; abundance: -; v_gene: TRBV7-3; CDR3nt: TGTGCCAGCAGCGCCAGCGGGGGCCGCTCCTACAATGAGCAGTTCTTC; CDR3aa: CASSASGGRSYNEQFF
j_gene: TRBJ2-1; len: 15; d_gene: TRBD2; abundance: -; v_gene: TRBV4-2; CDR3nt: TGTGCCAGCAGCCAGGGGACTAGCTCCTACAATGAGCAGTTCTTC; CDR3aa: CASSQGTSSYNEQFF
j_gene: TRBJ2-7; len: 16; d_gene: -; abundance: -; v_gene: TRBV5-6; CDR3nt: TGTGCCAGCAGGGGGTCGCAGGGTCAGGGCCTCTACGAGCAGTACTTC; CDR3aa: CASRGSQGQGLYEQYF
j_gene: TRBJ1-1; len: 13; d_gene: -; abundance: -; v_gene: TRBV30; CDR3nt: TGTGCCTGGAGCATAGGGGGTTACACTGAAGCTTTCTTT; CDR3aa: CAWSIGGYTEAFF
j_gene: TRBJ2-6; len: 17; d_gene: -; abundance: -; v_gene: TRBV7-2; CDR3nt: TGTGCCAGCAGCTTACAGGGGACCCTCTCTGGGGCCAACGTCCTGACTTTC; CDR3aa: CASSLQGTLSGANVLTF
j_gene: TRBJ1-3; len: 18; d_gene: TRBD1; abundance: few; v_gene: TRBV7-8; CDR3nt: TGTGCCAGCAGCCATATCCTCCCGGGACAGGGGATCGGAAACACCATATATTTT; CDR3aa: CASSHILPGQGIGNTIYF
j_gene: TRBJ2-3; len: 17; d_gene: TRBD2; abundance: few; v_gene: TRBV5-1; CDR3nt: TGCGCCAGCAGCCCCCCTAGCGGGAGGGCCAACACAGATACGCAGTATTTT; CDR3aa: CASSPPSGRANTDTQYF
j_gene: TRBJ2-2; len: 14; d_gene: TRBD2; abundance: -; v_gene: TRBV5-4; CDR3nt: TGTGCCAGCAGCTCGCGTAGCGGGACCGGGGAGCTGTTTTTT; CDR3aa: CASSSRSGTGELFF
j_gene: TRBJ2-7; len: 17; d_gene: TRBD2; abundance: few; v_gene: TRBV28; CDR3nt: TGTGCCAGCAATTCCGTGATTGGGGCTAGCGGGATCTACGAGCAGTACTTC; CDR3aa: CASNSVIGASGIYEQYF
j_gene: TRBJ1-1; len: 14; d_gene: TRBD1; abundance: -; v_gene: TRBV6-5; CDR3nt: TGTGCCAGCAGGGAGGGGGCCGTGAACACTGAAGCTTTCTTT; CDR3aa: CASREGAVNTEAFF
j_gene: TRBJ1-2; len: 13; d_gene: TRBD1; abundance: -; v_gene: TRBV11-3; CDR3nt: TGTGCCTCTGAGGGGACAGGGGGCAGTGGCTACACCTTC; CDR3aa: CASEGTGGSGYTF
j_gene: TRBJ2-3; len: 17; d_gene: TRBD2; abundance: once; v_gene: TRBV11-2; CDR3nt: TGTGCCAGCAGCTTAGATAGGAGCGGGGCCGGGGGGGATACGCAGTATTTT; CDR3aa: CASSLDRSGAGGDTQYF
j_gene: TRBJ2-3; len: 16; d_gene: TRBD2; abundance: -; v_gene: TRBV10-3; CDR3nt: TGTGCCATCAGTGATGGACTAGCGGGGAGCACAGATACGCAGTATTTT; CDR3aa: CAISDGLAGSTDTQYF
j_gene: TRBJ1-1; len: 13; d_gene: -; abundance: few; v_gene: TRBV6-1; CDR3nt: TGTGCCAGCAGTGTACAGGGGAACACTGAAGCTTTCTTT; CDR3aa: CASSVQGNTEAFF
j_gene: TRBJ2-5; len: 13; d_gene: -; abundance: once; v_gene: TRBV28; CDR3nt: TGTGCCAGCAGTCCCAGGGCCTGGGAGACCCAGTACTTC; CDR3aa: CASSPRAWETQYF
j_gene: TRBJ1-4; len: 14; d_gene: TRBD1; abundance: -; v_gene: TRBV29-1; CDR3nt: TGCAGCGTTGAAGAGGGGACAGCTCAAGAAAAACTGTTTTTT; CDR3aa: CSVEEGTAQEKLFF
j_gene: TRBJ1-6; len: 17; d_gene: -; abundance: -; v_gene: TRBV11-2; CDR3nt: TGTGCCAGCAGCCGAAGATGGACGGACTCCCTTAATTCACCCCTCCACTTT; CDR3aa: CASSRRWTDSLNSPLHF
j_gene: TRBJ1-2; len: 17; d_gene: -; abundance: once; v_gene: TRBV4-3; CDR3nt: TGCGCCAGCAGCCCCCTTCAGGAACAGGGCCCGAACTATGGCTACACCTTC; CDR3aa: CASSPLQEQGPNYGYTF
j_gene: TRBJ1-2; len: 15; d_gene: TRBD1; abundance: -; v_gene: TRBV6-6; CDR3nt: TGTGCCAGCAGTTTCCAGGGGGCCTCAAACTATGGCTACACCTTC; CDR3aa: CASSFQGASNYGYTF
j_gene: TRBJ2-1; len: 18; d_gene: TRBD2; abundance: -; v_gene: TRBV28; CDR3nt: TGTGCCAGCAGTTTGTCTAGCGGGAGAGGGGGTGGATACAATGAGCAGTTCTTC; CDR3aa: CASSLSSGRGGGYNEQFF
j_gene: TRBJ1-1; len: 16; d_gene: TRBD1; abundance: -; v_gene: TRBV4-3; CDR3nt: TGCGCCAGCAGCCAAGCCGGACAGGGTGGGAACACTGAAGCTTTCTTT; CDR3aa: CASSQAGQGGNTEAFF
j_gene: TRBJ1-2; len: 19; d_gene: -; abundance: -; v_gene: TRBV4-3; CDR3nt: TGCGCCAGCAGCCAAGATTCAGGGAGAGTTGGGGGGGGAAACTATGGCTACACCTTC; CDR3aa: CASSQDSGRVGGGNYGYTF
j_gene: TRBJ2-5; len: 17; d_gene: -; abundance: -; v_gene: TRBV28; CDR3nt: TGTGCCAGCAGTTTATCTTCCTTGGAAAGGAGGACGAAGACCCAGTACTTC; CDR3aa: CASSLSSLERRTKTQYF
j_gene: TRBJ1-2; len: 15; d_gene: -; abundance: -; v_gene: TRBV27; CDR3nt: TGTGCCAGCAGTTATGGCGAGTTACCGACGGGGGGCTACACCTTC; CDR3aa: CASSYGELPTGGYTF
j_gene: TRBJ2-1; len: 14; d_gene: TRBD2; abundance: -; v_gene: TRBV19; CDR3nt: TGTGCCAGTAGTTCTAGCGGGGGGGCCGATGAGCAGTTCTTC; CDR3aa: CASSSSGGADEQFF
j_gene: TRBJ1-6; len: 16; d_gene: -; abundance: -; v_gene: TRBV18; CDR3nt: TGTGCCAGCTCTAACGCAGGGCCAGCAACGGGTTCACCCCTCCACTTT; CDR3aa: CASSNAGPATGSPLHF
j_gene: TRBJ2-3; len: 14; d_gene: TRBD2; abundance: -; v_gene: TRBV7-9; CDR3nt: TGTGCCAGCAGCAATAGCGGGGGGACAGATACGCAGTATTTT; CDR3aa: CASSNSGGTDTQYF
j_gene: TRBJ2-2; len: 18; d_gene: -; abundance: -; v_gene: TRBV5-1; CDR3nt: TGCGCCAGCAGCTTGTGGACGGGAAGCCTACATCCAGCCGGGGAGCTGTTTTTT; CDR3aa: CASSLWTGSLHPAGELFF
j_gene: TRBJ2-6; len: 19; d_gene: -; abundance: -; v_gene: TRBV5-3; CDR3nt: TGTGCCAGAAGCCCGAGCCCACATCGCCCGGGCTCTGGGGCCAACGTCCTGACTTTC; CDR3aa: CARSPSPHRPGSGANVLTF
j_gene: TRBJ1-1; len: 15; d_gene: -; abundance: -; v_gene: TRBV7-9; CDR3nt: TGTGCCAGCAGCTTAGGAGTATCGGGGAACACTGAAGCTTTCTTT; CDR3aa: CASSLGVSGNTEAFF
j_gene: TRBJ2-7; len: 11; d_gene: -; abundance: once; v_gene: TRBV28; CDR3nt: TGTGCCAGCAGTACCACAGGGGAGCAGTACTTC; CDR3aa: CASSTTGEQYF
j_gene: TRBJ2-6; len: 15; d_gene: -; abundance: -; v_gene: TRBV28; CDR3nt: TGTGCCAGCAGTTTCACTCTCTCTGGGGCCAACGTCCTGACTTTC; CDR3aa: CASSFTLSGANVLTF
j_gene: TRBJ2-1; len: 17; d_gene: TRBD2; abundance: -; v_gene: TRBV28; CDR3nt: TGTGCCAGCGCCTTGGGGCGGGGGGTTTCCTCCTACAATGAGCAGTTCTTC; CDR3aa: CASALGRGVSSYNEQFF
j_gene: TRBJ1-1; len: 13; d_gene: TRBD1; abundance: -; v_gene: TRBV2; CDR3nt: TGTGCCAGCAGGGGACAGGGTAGCACTGAAGCTTTCTTT; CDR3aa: CASRGQGSTEAFF
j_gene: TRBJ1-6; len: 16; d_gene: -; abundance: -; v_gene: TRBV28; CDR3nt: TGTGCCAGCACTACAGGGCTACAGGGCCATAATTCACCCCTCCACTTT; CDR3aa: CASTTGLQGHNSPLHF
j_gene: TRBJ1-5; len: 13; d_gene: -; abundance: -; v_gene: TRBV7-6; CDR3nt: TGTGCCAGCAGCTCCCGTAGCAATCAGCCCCAGCATTTT; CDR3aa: CASSSRSNQPQHF
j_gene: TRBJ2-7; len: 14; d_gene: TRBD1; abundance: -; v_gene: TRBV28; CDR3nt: TGTGCCAGCAGCAGGGGACAGGGGGCCTACGAGCAGTACTTC; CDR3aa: CASSRGQGAYEQYF
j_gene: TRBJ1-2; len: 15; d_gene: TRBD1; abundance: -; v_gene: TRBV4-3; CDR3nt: TGCGCCAGCAGCCAAGGTGGGACAGGAAGGTATGGCTACACCTTC; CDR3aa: CASSQGGTGRYGYTF
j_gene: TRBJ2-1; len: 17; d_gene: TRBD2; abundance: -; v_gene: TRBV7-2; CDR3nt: TGTGCCAGCAGCTTAGGGGTCGGGACTAGCGGTAACAATGAGCAGTTCTTC; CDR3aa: CASSLGVGTSGNNEQFF
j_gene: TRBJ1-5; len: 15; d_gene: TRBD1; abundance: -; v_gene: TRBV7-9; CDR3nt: TGTGCCAGCAGCGAAGGGGGCACAGGCAATCAGCCCCAGCATTTT; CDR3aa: CASSEGGTGNQPQHF